This T cell receptor beta chain was sequenced in a study of T cell repertoires in cytomegalovirus infection. Study overall: Newly reported HLA-C-restricted and thoroughly characterized HLA-B-restricted CMV epitopes were employed.

V shed 6 bases and J 6 bases; nucleotides not matched to a gene: 7. Germline lookup yields CDR1 LGHNA and CDR2 YNFKEQ. The CDR3 contains 14 residues. As for this clonotype: The antigen remains unidentified.

TCRdb itself ran the reads through MiXCR, one entry per CDR3 protein. Here the sample spans approximately 770,000 distinct CDR3 sequences, roughly 28% being singletons. The material sequenced was cultured CD8+ T cells from PBMCs, taken from culture after CMV antigen stimulation. The rearrangement links TRBV4-2 to TRBJ2-7, with 11 bases matching TRBD2. This receptor was taken from a human donor in good health (CMV status not recorded). Some clones in this sample may be carry-over from other donors' samples. The CDR3 nucleotides are TGTGCCAGCAGACCCACCGGGACTAGCGGCGAGCAGTACTTC. This encodes CASRPTGTSGEQYF.